This T cell receptor beta chain was sequenced for a study of blood T cell repertoires in COVID-19. The V segment lost 4 bases and the J segment 6 bases; nucleotides outside the gene matches: 14. Germline V lookup: CDR1 LNHDA, CDR2 SQIVND (reference sequence). This CDR3 is built from 17 residues. Only in-frame clones appear in the TCRdb table, and some are missing; sequencing was by immunoSEQ multiplex PCR. The sample has some 250,000 clones; roughly 86% are singletons. The gene calls are TRBV19 and TRBJ2-5; 10 positions match TRBD1. The material sequenced was peripheral blood. The receptor's source is a woman aged 25 to 39 who had recovered from COVID-19. CDR3 in amino acids: CASSTREDRGLEKTQYF. For the CDR3, the DNA is TGTGCCAGTAGTACCCGAGAAGACAGGGGGCTAGAGAAGACCCAGTACTTC.